The rows below give T cell receptor beta chains drawn from one sample of a study of shared clonotypes between healthy human individuals. Clones were read by immunoSEQ multiplex PCR, and TCRdb kept only the in-frame ones, dropping some. The sample includes roughly 1,500,000 clones, nearly 99% of them seen just once. Sequenced sample: naive CD4+ T cells sorted from blood. The receptor source for this set is a man aged 30 to 39 in good health. CDR3s include the opening cysteine and the closing phenylalanine or tryptophan. D genes are given only for firm matches. For some rows the clone size is stated as once, few or many, or as a class when expanded; others skip it.

D gene,J gene,V gene,clone size,CDR3 protein,CDR3 DNA
TRBD2,TRBJ2-1,TRBV19,NA,CASSRLAAYNEQFF,TGTGCCAGTAGTCGCCTAGCGGCCTACAATGAGCAGTTCTTC
NA,TRBJ1-2,TRBV28,NA,CASSRRIANYGYTF,TGTGCCAGCAGTCGTCGGATAGCTAACTATGGCTACACCTTC
NA,TRBJ1-3,TRBV11-2,NA,CASSIQVSGNTIYF,TGTGCCAGCAGCATACAGGTCTCTGGAAACACCATATATTTT
NA,TRBJ2-7,TRBV28,NA,CASSVGTPHEQYF,TGTGCCAGCAGCGTAGGGACACCTCACGAGCAGTACTTC
NA,TRBJ2-7,TRBV5-4,NA,CASSSVGTVYEQYF,TGTGCCAGCAGCTCAGTCGGGACTGTATACGAGCAGTACTTC
NA,TRBJ2-7,TRBV19,NA,CASSRSPGASYEQYF,TGTGCCAGTAGTAGGTCTCCGGGGGCAAGCTACGAGCAGTACTTC
NA,TRBJ2-7,TRBV5-1,NA,CASSRKREFRDHRAYEQYF,TGCGCCAGCAGCAGAAAACGGGAGTTCCGGGACCACAGAGCCTACGAGCAGTACTTC
NA,TRBJ2-3,TRBV27,NA,CASSLRPQYF,TGTGCCAGCAGTTTAAGACCGCAGTATTTT
TRBD2,TRBJ2-7,TRBV6-1,NA,CASKVGTSGIYEQYF,TGTGCCAGCAAAGTTGGGACTAGCGGTATATACGAGCAGTACTTC
NA,TRBJ2-7,TRBV18,NA,CASSRTPAYEQYF,TGTGCCAGCTCACGCACACCCGCCTACGAGCAGTACTTC
NA,TRBJ2-1,TRBV30,NA,CAWSPTVSYNEQFF,TGTGCCTGGAGTCCGACAGTCTCCTACAATGAGCAGTTCTTC
NA,TRBJ2-1,TRBV4-1,NA,CASSQGGQPGVGANEQFF,TGCGCCAGCAGCCAAGGGGGACAACCCGGAGTGGGTGCCAATGAGCAGTTCTTC
NA,TRBJ1-1,TRBV4-3,once,CASSQDWSTEAFF,TGCGCCAGCAGCCAAGATTGGTCAACGGAAGCTTTCTTT
NA,TRBJ1-1,TRBV5-1,NA,CASSLGGDGTEAFF,TGCGCCAGCAGCTTGGGAGGGGACGGGACTGAAGCTTTCTTT
NA,TRBJ2-6,TRBV9,NA,CASSPRGAGANVLTF,TGTGCCAGCAGCCCACGGGGCGCTGGGGCCAACGTCCTGACTTTC
NA,TRBJ2-5,TRBV7-6,NA,CASSSPPSRETQYF,TGTGCCAGCAGCTCCCCCCCGTCTAGGGAGACCCAGTACTTC
NA,TRBJ2-7,TRBV29-1,NA,CSVLLYGTSYEQYF,TGCAGCGTTCTATTATATGGGACCTCCTACGAGCAGTACTTC
TRBD1,TRBJ2-1,TRBV28,NA,CATQGYLVNEQFF,TGTGCCACACAGGGGTATTTGGTCAATGAGCAGTTCTTC
NA,TRBJ2-1,TRBV19,NA,CASSIRALNEQFF,TGTGCCAGTAGTATTAGAGCCCTCAATGAGCAGTTCTTC
NA,TRBJ2-7,TRBV28,NA,CASSLLEGEQYF,TGTGCCAGCAGTTTACTAGAGGGCGAGCAGTACTTC
NA,TRBJ1-2,TRBV19,NA,CASSIDLKRLRGYTF,TGTGCCAGTAGTATAGACCTGAAACGCCTAAGGGGCTACACCTTC
NA,TRBJ1-1,TRBV27,NA,CASSLFWGGTNTEAFF,TGTGCCAGCAGTTTATTTTGGGGGGGTACAAACACTGAAGCTTTCTTT
TRBD2,TRBJ2-3,TRBV7-2,NA,CASSLWAGVADTQYF,TGTGCCAGCAGCTTATGGGCGGGAGTGGCAGATACGCAGTATTTT
NA,TRBJ2-1,TRBV4-1,NA,CASSQAIGLPAMIF,TGCGCCAGCAGCCAAGCAATAGGGCTCCCAGCTATGATCTTC